One sample yielded the 27 T cell receptor beta chains listed below, sequenced in a study of CD8 T cells in ankylosing spondylitis. TCRdb re-derived calls from the 5' RACE reads in MiXCR, one entry per CDR3 protein. The table has fewer than 250,000 distinct CDR3 sequences, roughly 10% seen once. The specimen was blood, either unsorted or a sorted T cell fraction (not recorded which). The receptors derive from a male donor with ankylosing spondylitis or in good health (not recorded which).

Details on this clonotype: Mismatch with germline at one junction end may stem from a read error. The CDR3 here is CASSFSGGARETQHF. Written as DNA, the CDR3 is TGTGCCAGCAGTTTTAGCGGGGGGGCAAGGGAGACCCAGCACTTC. The J gene is TRBJ2-5, the V gene TRBV27; 11 bases agree with TRBD2. Germline loops: CDR1 MNHEY, CDR2 SMNVEV (reference sequence). This CDR3 spans 15 amino acids.

This chain links TRBV5-1 with TRBJ2-7; no definite D call. The germline CDR1 and CDR2 sequences are SGHRS and YFSETQ. The CDR3 consists of 15 residues. The ends were cut back, 0 bases at V and 1 base at J, with 11 bases in the middle. The CDR3 sequence is CASSLERAASYEQYF. CDR3 DNA: TGCGCCAGCAGCTTGGAACGGGCGGCTTCCTACGAGCAGTACTTC.

This clonotype was observed a few times. The chain joins TRBV15 to TRBJ2-1, with D perhaps matching TRBD2 (5 bases). Trimming removed 8 bases at V and 7 bases at J, with 15 bases between. CDR1 and CDR2 (germline): LNHNV, YYDKDF (reference sequence). This CDR3 comprises 13 residues. This CDR3 reads CATREGPSNEQFF. CDR3 in DNA: TGTGCCACCCGAGAGGGCCCCTCAAATGAGCAGTTCTTC.

The table lists this clonotype with a few counts. This chain connects TRBV7-2 to TRBJ2-5; D perhaps matches TRBD1 (5 bases). CDR1 SGHTA and CDR2 FQGNSA come from the germline V gene. V shed 1 base and J shed 10 bases, with 10 bases lying between them. This CDR3 comprises 12 residues. The CDR3 nucleotides are TGTGCCAGCAGCTTAGTGGCTCAGGGCCAGTACTTC. This codes for CASSLVAQGQYF.

The chain has TRBV20-1 and TRBJ1-5; D ambiguous. The germline V gene has CDR1 DFQATT and CDR2 SNEGSKA (reference sequence). Trimming removed 2 bases at V and 0 bases at J, with 14 bases between. This CDR3 contains 16 residues. CDR3 region: CSARNPLHLSNQPQHF. The CDR3, as DNA: TGCAGTGCTAGAAATCCCCTACACCTTAGCAATCAGCCCCAGCATTTT.

At least ten counts were recorded for this clonotype. V usage is TRBV5-5 and J usage is TRBJ2-7, with D unclear. Trimming pared 0 bases from V and 2 bases from J, leaving 9 bases between. Germline loops: CDR1 SGHKS, CDR2 YYEKEE (reference sequence). CDR3 length: 14 residues. In DNA form, the CDR3 reads TGTGCCAGCAGCTTGGTACGTCAGCCCTACGAGCAGTACTTC. Translated: CASSLVRQPYEQYF.

This clonotype occurred many times. The J gene is TRBJ1-5, the V gene TRBV12-3 or TRBV12-4, with 8 bases that match TRBD1. The V gene end was trimmed by 6 bases and the J gene end by 6 bases; junction bases not matched to a gene: 13. This CDR3 has 16 amino acids. The CDR3 here is CASSQSETGVRQPQHF. The DNA for the CDR3 is TGTGCCAGCAGCCAATCCGAGACAGGGGTTCGTCAGCCCCAGCATTTT.

This clonotype was seen ten or more times. The chain employs TRBV5-1 and TRBJ2-5; D could derive from TRBD1 or TRBD2 (5 bases each). This CDR3 comprises 17 residues. Trimming removed 0 bases from V and 4 bases from J, with 19 bases in between. Germline V gene lookup returns CDR1 SGHRS and CDR2 YFSETQ. This chain's CDR3 is CASSLVGTTTGRETQYF. CDR3 nucleotides: TGCGCCAGCAGCTTGGTAGGGACGACCACCGGGCGAGAGACCCAGTACTTC. The whole variable domain, remainder taken from reference TRBV5-1 and TRBJ2-5, is KAGVTQTPRYLIKTRGQQVTLSCSPISGHRSVSWYQQTPGQGLQFLFEYFSETQRNKGNFPGRFSGRQFSNSRSEMNVSTLELGDSALYLCASSLVGTTTGRETQYFGPGTRLLVL.

This clonotype was detected ten times or more. The chain uses TRBV4-2 and TRBJ2-7, with 7 positions matching TRBD1. Losses at the gene ends were 4 bases for V and 0 bases for J; bases not matched to a gene: 6. The CDR3 has 15 amino acids. Germline values: CDR1 LGHNA, CDR2 YNFKEQ. The CDR3 region has the DNA TGTGCCAGCAGCCGAGAGGGGACAGCCTCCTACGAGCAGTACTTC. Encoded protein: CASSREGTASYEQYF.

A few counts support this clonotype. The rearrangement uses TRBV2 and TRBJ2-1; D might be TRBD1 (7 bases). CDR3 length equals 14 residues. The germline CDR1 and CDR2 sequences are SNHLY and FYNNEI. The ends were cut back, 3 bases at V and 9 bases at J, with 15 bases in the middle. The CDR3 DNA follows: TGTGCCAGCAGTGAGTGGCAGGGGGAGGCTGAGCAGTTCTTC. Translation gives CASSEWQGEAEQFF.

The table lists this clonotype with many counts. The rearrangement uses TRBV12-3 or TRBV12-4 and TRBJ1-6; maybe TRBD1 (5 bases). The CDR3 extends over 13 amino acids. The ends were cut back, 0 bases at V and 12 bases at J, with 9 bases in the middle. Written as DNA, the CDR3 is TGTGCCAGCAGTTTAGCGTCGGGGGGACCCCTCCACTTT. Its protein product is CASSLASGGPLHF.

The V gene is TRBV4-2, the J gene TRBJ1-4, with D possibly TRBD1 on 5 matching bases. Germline CDR1 reads LGHNA; CDR2 reads YNFKEQ. The length of the CDR3 is 16 residues. Trimming took 6 bases from V and 4 from J, leaving 18 bases between them. CDR3 sequence: CASRLGPGTVNEKLFF. The CDR3 nucleotides are TGTGCCAGCAGACTAGGACCAGGGACCGTTAATGAAAAACTGTTTTTT.

This clonotype was seen only a few times. This could be a read error, since a much larger clone is one nucleotide away. This chain joins TRBV12-3 or TRBV12-4 and TRBJ2-3; possible D gene TRBD2, 5 bases. The CDR3 contains 11 residues. V shed 5 bases and J shed 5 bases, with 5 bases lying between them. The CDR3 coding sequence is TGTGCCAGCAGTGAGGGAGATACGCAGTATTTT. Translated, it gives CASSEGDTQYF.

This sequence joins TRBV7-9 and TRBJ1-3, with unresolved D. The V and J ends lost 5 bases and 0 bases respectively, with 17 bases between them. The germline V gene encodes CDR1 SEHNR and CDR2 FQNEAQ (reference sequence). This CDR3 spans 17 amino acids. CDR3 amino acids: CASSVRIRADSGNTIYF. CDR3 bases: TGTGCCAGCAGCGTCCGAATTAGGGCGGACTCTGGAAACACCATATATTTT.

This clonotype has ten or more counts. CDR3 coding DNA: TGTGCCAGCAGCCGCGACTTGGGGGGTGAAGCTTTCTTT. Translated, it gives CASSRDLGGEAFF. J is TRBJ1-1 and V is TRBV6-1; D perhaps matches TRBD1 (5 bases). Trimming took 6 bases from V and 7 from J, leaving 15 bases between them. Germline CDR1 and CDR2: MNHNS and SASEGT. CDR3 length: 13 amino acids.

This clonotype appeared many times. As DNA, the CDR3 is TGCGCCAGCAGCTGGTACCGGGACAGGCCAAACTATGGCTACACCTTC. It translates to CASSWYRDRPNYGYTF. V gene TRBV5-1 combines with J gene TRBJ1-2, with 8 bases aligning to TRBD1. In germline, CDR1 is SGHRS, CDR2 YFSETQ. Trimming took 3 bases from V and 2 from J; bases not matched to a gene: 9. This CDR3 contains 16 residues.

This clonotype has at least ten counts. This sequence joins TRBV7-8 and TRBJ2-4; maybe TRBD1 (6 bases). Trimming removed 4 bases from V and 4 bases from J, with 8 bases in between. The CDR3 runs 13 residues. The V gene's germline CDR1 is SGHVS and CDR2 FQNEAQ. Here the CDR3 reads CASSSGTKNIQYF. The CDR3 DNA reads as TGTGCCAGCAGCTCCGGGACAAAAAACATTCAGTACTTC.

The chain is built from TRBV12-3 or TRBV12-4 and TRBJ2-4, with D possibly matching TRBD1 (6 bases). The ends were cut back, 7 bases at V and 7 bases at J, with 17 bases in the middle. The CDR3 runs 14 residues. The CDR3 sequence: CASKLRDKENIQYF. In nucleotides, the CDR3 is TGTGCCAGCAAACTCCGGGACAAGGAGAACATTCAGTACTTC.

This clonotype was seen ten or more times. The rearrangement links TRBV5-4 to TRBJ2-5, with D hard to call. V was pared by 4 bases and J by 1 base, with 11 bases between. Looked up from germline, CDR1 is SGHNT and CDR2 is YYREEE (reference sequence). The length of the CDR3 is 14 residues. The DNA for the CDR3 is TGTGCCAGCAGCAGCCCAGGTCCCCAAGAGACCCAGTACTTC. Its protein product is CASSSPGPQETQYF.

This clonotype was observed at least ten times. The chain recombines TRBV20-1 with TRBJ2-3, with 12 bases fitting TRBD2. Germline V gene sequence: CDR1 DFQATT, CDR2 SNEGSKA (reference sequence). There are 16 residues in the CDR3. Losses at the gene ends were 4 bases for V and 7 bases for J; bases not matched to a gene: 12. CDR3 region: CSAKDPLAGGRNTQYF. The DNA of the CDR3 is TGCAGTGCTAAGGACCCCCTAGCGGGGGGGCGGAATACGCAGTATTTT.

This clonotype was observed at least ten times. The chain uses TRBV20-1 and TRBJ1-1, with D perhaps matching TRBD1 (6 bases). The CDR3 consists of 13 residues. The V end was cut by 1 base, the J end by 4 bases, with 10 bases between. Germline V lookup: CDR1 DFQATT, CDR2 SNEGSKA (reference sequence). Here the CDR3 DNA reads TGCAGTGCTAGAGCCTTCAGGGGCACTGAAGCTTTCTTT. It encodes CSARAFRGTEAFF.

This clonotype was observed a few times. Written as DNA, the CDR3 is TGCAGTGCTAGAGGGTGGGATAGCGGGGGGTTCAATGAGCAGTTCTTC. Translated, it gives CSARGWDSGGFNEQFF. The chain is built from TRBV20-1 and TRBJ2-1; TRBD2 matches at 10 bases. From germline, CDR1 is DFQATT and CDR2 SNEGSKA (reference sequence). The V segment lost 1 base and the J segment 6 bases; nucleotides outside the gene matches: 9. This CDR3 contains 16 residues.

This clonotype has ten or more counts. This CDR3 reads CASQTLAGGSQYF. The CDR3 region has the DNA TGTGCCAGCCAAACTCTAGCGGGGGGATCGCAGTATTTT. The V call is TRBV5-6, the J call TRBJ2-3, with 11 bases that match TRBD2. Germline V CDR1 and CDR2: SGHDT, YYEEEE. The V and J ends lost 7 bases and 10 bases, in that order; junction bases with no gene match: 8. The CDR3 spans 13 residues.

This clonotype was observed at least ten times. The genes are TRBV4-1 and TRBJ2-5; TRBD1 aligns across 7 bases. V gave up 4 bases and J gave up 4 bases; unmatched junction bases: 15. Germline loops: CDR1 MGHRA, CDR2 YSYEKL. This CDR3 is built from 17 residues. CDR3 loop: CASSLAGTVKIRETQYF. CDR3 DNA: TGCGCCAGCAGCCTTGCCGGGACAGTGAAGATCCGAGAGACCCAGTACTTC.

This clonotype showed up many times. The rearrangement links TRBV24-1 to TRBJ2-1; 8 bases align to TRBD2. CDR3 length equals 16 residues. Trimming removed 4 bases from V and 7 bases from J; junction bases left unmatched: 11. Germline assignment: CDR1 KGHDR and CDR2 SFDVKD. The CDR3 loop reads CATSDPLAVQRNEQFF. DNA of the CDR3: TGTGCCACCAGTGACCCACTAGCGGTCCAAAGGAATGAGCAGTTCTTC.

This clonotype was detected ten times or more. The rearrangement joins TRBV30 to TRBJ2-1; 8 nucleotides agree with TRBD2. This CDR3 comprises 14 residues. Germline-derived CDR1 and CDR2 are GTSNPN and SVGIG (reference sequence). J gave up 5 bases and V 3 bases, and 6 bases lay outside the gene matches. CDR3: CAWRSAGGDNEQFF. As DNA, the CDR3 is TGTGCCTGGAGATCGGCGGGGGGTGACAATGAGCAGTTCTTC. Drawing the rest from reference TRBV30 and TRBJ2-1, the complete variable domain is SQTIHQWPATLVQPVGSPLSLECTVEGTSNPNLYWYRQAAGRGLQLLFYSVGIGQISSEVPQNLSASRPQDRQFILSSKKLLLSDSGFYLCAWRSAGGDNEQFFGPGTRLTVL.

This clonotype was recorded many times. V and J are TRBV5-1 and TRBJ1-5; D is possibly TRBD1 (6 bases). Trimming shortened V by 5 bases and J by 5 bases, and 11 bases separated the two germline ends. The germline V gene has CDR1 SGHRS and CDR2 YFSETQ. The CDR3 contains 13 residues. The CDR3 bases are TGCGCCAGCAGGAGGACAGACGATCAGCCCCAGCATTTT. As protein: CASRRTDDQPQHF.